This TCR beta chain was identified in a study of sequential checkpoint blockade in melanoma. For the study at large: Arm A got nivolumab then ipilimumab; arm B the reverse, 1:1. About 90 pretreatment tumor DNA samples were TCRβ immunosequenced. About two dozen patients had tumor biopsies before treatment and at week 13.

As to treatment: randomized to nivolumab then ipilimumab (arm A) or the reverse (arm B). Details on this clone: Its antigen remains unidentified.

Study outcomes and limitations: In arm A, pretreatment tumor clonality was associated with response.

Profiling relied on immunoSEQ multiplex PCR, and the TCRdb table lists in-frame clones only, not all of them. The sample has about 18,000 clones, 73% seen once. Trimming cost V 5 bases and J 1 base; bases outside gene matches: 5. This CDR3 has 15 residues. The germline gives CDR1 SGHVS, CDR2 FQNEAQ. The source was tumor tissue (inferred from file names), collected from a patient given nivolumab and ipilimumab in sequence. The chain carries TRBV7-8 and TRBJ2-1; 7 bases align to TRBD1. This clonotype originated in a human donor with melanoma. The DNA of the CDR3 is TGTGCCAGCAGCGCACCGGGACAGTCCTACAATGAGCAGTTCTTC. The encoded protein is CASSAPGQSYNEQFF.